The TCR beta chain under discussion was sequenced for a study of cytomegalovirus exposure and HLA in healthy donors. V was clipped by 6 bases and J by 8 bases; unmatched bases: 16. The CDR3 has 16 amino acids. The germline CDR1 and CDR2 sequences are LGHNT and FRNRAP. For this donor, CMV serostatus was not recorded. Primers included in the PCR were 60 Vbeta and 13 Jbeta primers. Profiled with immunoSEQ multiplex PCR; TCRdb holds only in-frame clones, not every one. The sample has roughly 43,000 clones; about 60% are singletons. In regard to this clone: What it binds is not known.

Study findings and constraints: A later analysis reported that several of the most significant clusters appeared to be linked to common viral pathogens, among them Epstein-Barr virus.

The sequenced material came from PBMCs. The TCR sequence derives from a human donor in good health. The rearrangement joins TRBV12-5 to TRBJ1-2; TRBD1 matches at 9 bases. The CDR3 bases are TGTGCTAGTGGCCGTTCGGCCCGGGACAGGGTGAAGGGCTACACCTTC. This codes for CASGRSARDRVKGYTF.